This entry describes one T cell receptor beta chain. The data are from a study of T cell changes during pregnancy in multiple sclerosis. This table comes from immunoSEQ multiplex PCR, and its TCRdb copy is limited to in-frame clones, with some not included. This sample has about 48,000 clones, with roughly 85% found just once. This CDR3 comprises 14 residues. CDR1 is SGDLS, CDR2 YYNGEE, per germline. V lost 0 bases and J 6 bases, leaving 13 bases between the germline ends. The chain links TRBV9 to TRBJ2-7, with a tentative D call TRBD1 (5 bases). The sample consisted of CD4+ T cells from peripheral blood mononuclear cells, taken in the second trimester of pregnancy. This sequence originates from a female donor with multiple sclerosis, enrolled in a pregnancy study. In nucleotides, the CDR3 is TGTGCCAGCAGCGTAGCATCGGTAGGGGCCGAGCAGTACTTC. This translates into CASSVASVGAEQYF. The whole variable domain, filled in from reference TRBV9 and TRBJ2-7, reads DSGVTQTPKHLITATGQRVTLRCSPRSGDLSVYWYQQSLDQGLQFLIQYYNGEERAKGNILERFSAQQFPDLHSELNLSSLELGDSALYFCASSVASVGAEQYFGPGTRLTVT.